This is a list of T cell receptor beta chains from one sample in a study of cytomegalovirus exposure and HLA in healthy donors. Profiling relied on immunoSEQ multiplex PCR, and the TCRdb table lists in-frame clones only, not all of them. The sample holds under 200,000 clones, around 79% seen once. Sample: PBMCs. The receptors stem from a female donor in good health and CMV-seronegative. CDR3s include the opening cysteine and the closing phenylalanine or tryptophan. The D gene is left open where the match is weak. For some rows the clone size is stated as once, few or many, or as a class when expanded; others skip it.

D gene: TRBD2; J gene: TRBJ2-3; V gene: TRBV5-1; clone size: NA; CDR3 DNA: TGCGCCAGCAGCTCGACGACTAGCGGAGATACGCAGTATTTT; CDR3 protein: CASSSTTSGDTQYF
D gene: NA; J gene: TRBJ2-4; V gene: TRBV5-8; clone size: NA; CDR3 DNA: TGTGCCAGCAACAAGGGAGAAGGGATGGACATTCAGTACTTC; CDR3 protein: CASNKGEGMDIQYF
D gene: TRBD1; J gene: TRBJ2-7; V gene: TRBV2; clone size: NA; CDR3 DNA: TGTGCCAGCAGTGATGGGACAGGGGTGAGTGAGCAGTACTTC; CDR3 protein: CASSDGTGVSEQYF
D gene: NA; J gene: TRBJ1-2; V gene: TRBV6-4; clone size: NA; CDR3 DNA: TGTGCCAGCAGGCCTCAACCCGGGATAAACTATGGCTACACCTTC; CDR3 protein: CASRPQPGINYGYTF
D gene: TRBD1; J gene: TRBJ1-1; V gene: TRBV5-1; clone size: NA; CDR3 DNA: TGCGCCAGCAGCCCGGGACAGGGACGGGGCACTGAAGCTTTCTTT; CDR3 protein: CASSPGQGRGTEAFF
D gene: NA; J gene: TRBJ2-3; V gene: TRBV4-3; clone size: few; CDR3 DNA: TGCGCCAGCAGCCAAGGCGAAGATACGCAGTATTTT; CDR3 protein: CASSQGEDTQYF
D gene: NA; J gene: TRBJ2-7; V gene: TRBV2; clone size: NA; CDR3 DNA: TGTGCCAGCATAAACAGGGATTACGAGCAGTACTTC; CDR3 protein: CASINRDYEQYF
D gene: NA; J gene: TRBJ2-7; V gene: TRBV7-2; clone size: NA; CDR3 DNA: TGTGCCAGCAGCCCTACTTTTCACTCCTACGAGCAGTACTTC; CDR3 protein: CASSPTFHSYEQYF
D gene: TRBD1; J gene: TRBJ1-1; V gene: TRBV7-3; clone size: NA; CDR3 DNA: TGTGCCAGCAGCCCTACAGGGGACACTGAAGCTTTCTTT; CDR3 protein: CASSPTGDTEAFF
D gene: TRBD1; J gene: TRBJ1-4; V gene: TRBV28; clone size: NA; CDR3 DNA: TGTGCCAGCAGTGAGACCGGGACAGGGATGAATGAAAAACTGTTTTTT; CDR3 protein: CASSETGTGMNEKLFF
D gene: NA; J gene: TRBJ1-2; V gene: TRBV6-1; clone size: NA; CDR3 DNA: TGTGCCAGCAGGTTAGAAACTAACTATGGCTACACCTTC; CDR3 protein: CASRLETNYGYTF
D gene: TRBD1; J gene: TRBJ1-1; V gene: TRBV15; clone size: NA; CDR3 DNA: TGTGCCACTGGGGGACAGGGGGCAGCGAACACTGAAGCTTTCTTT; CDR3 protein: CATGGQGAANTEAFF
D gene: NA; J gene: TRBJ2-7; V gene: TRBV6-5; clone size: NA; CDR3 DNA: TGTGCCAGCAGCCCCGGTAGAGCCTACGAGCAGTACTTC; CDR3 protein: CASSPGRAYEQYF
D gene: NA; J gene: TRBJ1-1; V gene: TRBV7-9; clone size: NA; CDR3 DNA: TGTGCCAGCAGTATTATGCCACAGGGAGCGAACACTGAAGCTTTCTTT; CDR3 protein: CASSIMPQGANTEAFF
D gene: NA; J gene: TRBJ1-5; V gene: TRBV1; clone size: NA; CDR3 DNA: TGCACCAGCAGCCCCTCCGGGAGTATGCAGCCCCAGCATTTT; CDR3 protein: CTSSPSGSMQPQHF
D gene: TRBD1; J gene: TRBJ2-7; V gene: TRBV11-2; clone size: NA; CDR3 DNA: TGTGCCAGCAGCTCAGACAGGGGTTACGAGCAGTACTTC; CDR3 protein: CASSSDRGYEQYF
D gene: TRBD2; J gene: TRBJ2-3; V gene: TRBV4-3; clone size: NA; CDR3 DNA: TGCGCCAGCAGCCAAGATTGGGCTAGCGGTGGCACAGATACGCAGTATTTT; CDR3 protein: CASSQDWASGGTDTQYF
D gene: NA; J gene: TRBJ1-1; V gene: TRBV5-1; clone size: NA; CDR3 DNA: TGCGCCAGCAGCTTGGGGCAGGGGCGGGGGACTGAAGCTTTCTTT; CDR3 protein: CASSLGQGRGTEAFF
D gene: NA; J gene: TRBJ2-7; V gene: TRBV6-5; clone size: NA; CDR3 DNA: TGTGCCAGCAGTTCCCTAGACAGAAGCTCCTACGAGCAGTACTTC; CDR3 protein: CASSSLDRSSYEQYF
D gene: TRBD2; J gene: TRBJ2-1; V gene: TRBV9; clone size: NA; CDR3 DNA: TGTGCCAGCAGGGGGGGGTCCTACAATGAGCAGTTCTTC; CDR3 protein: CASRGGSYNEQFF
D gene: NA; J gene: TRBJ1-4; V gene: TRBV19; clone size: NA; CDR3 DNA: TGTGCCAGTACCCGGGGATGGGCTAATGAAAAACTGTTTTTT; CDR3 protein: CASTRGWANEKLFF
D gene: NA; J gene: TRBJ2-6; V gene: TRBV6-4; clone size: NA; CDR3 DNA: TGTGCCGGCTCCCAGGGATCTGGGGCCAACGTCCTGACTTTC; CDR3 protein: CAGSQGSGANVLTF
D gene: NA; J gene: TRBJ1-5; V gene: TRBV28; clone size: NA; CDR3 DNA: TGTGCCAGCAGTTTGCAGGCTGGCCTTCGTGAAAGGCCCCAGCATTTT; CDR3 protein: CASSLQAGLRERPQHF
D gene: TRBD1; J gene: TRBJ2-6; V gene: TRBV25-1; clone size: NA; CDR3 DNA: TGTGCCAGCAGTGCCAGGACAGGGGAGAGCCCTGGGGCCAACGTCCTGACTTTC; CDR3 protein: CASSARTGESPGANVLTF
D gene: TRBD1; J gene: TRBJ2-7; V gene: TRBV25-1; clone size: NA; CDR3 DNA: TGTGCCAGCAGTGAGGGACAGGGGATTTTTGAGCAGTACTTC; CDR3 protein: CASSEGQGIFEQYF
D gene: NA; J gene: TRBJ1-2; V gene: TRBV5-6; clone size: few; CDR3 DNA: TGTGCCAGCAGCTTGACAGGGATGTATGGCTACACCTTC; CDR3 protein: CASSLTGMYGYTF
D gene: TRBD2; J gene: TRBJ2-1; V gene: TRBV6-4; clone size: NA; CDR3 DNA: TGTGCCAGCAGTGAGGGGACTAGCGGGGGGGCATTTGAGCAGTTCTTC; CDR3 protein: CASSEGTSGGAFEQFF
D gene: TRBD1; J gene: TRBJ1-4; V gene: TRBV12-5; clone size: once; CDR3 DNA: TGTGCTAGTGGTTTCAACGACAGGGAACTGTTTTTT; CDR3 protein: CASGFNDRELFF
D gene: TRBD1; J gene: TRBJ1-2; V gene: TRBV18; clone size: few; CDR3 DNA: TGTGCCAGCTCGACAGGACAGGGGACCGCCGGTGGCTACACCTTC; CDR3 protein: CASSTGQGTAGGYTF
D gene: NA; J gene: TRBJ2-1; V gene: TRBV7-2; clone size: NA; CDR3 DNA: TGTGCCAGCAGCAGGGGGCGGGGCCACACCTACAATGAGCAGTTCTTC; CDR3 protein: CASSRGRGHTYNEQFF
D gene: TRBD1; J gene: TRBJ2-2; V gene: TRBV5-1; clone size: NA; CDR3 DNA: TGCGCCAGCAGCTTAGGACAGGCAGAGGCCACCGGGGAGCTGTTTTTT; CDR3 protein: CASSLGQAEATGELFF
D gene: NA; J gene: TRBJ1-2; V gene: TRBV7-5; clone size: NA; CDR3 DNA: TGTGCCAGAAGTTATGGACAGTTCAACTATGGCTACACCTTC; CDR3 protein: CARSYGQFNYGYTF
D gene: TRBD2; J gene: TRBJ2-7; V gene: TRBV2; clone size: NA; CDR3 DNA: TGTGCCAGCAGCCTCCTAGCGGGAGTATCCGAGCAGTACTTC; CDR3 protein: CASSLLAGVSEQYF
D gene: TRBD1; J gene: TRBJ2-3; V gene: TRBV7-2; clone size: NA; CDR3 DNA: TGTGCCGGGGGGACAGGGTGGGGCACAGATACGCAGTATTTT; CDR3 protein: CAGGTGWGTDTQYF
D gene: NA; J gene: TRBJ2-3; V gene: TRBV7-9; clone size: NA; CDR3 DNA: TGTGCCAGCAGCTTGGCGGGGTCGGGCACAGATACGCAGTATTTT; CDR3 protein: CASSLAGSGTDTQYF
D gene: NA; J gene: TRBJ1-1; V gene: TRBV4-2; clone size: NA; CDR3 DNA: TGTGCCAGCAGCCAAGAGCGTCAGGGGTGGGCTGAAGCTTTCTTT; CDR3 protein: CASSQERQGWAEAFF
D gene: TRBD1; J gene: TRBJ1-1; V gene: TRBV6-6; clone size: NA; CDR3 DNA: TGTGCCAGCTTGACAGGGGGCGAAGACACTGAAGCTTTCTTT; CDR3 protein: CASLTGGEDTEAFF
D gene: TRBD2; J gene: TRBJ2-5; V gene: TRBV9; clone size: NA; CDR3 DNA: TGTGCCAGCAGCGGTAGCGGGGGCAAGGGAGAGACCCAGTACTTC; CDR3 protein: CASSGSGGKGETQYF
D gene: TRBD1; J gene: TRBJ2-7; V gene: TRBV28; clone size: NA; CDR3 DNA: TGTGCCAGCAGCTCTGACCGGGACAGGGCCTCCTACGAGCAGTACTTC; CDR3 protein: CASSSDRDRASYEQYF
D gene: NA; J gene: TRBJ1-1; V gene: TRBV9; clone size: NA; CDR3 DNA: TGTGCCAGCAGTGGCCGGGGGAGAACTGAAGCTTTCTTT; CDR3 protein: CASSGRGRTEAFF
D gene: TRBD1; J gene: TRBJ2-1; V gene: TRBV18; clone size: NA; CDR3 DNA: TGTGCCAGCTCATCCGGGACAGGGGCCTCCTACAATGAGCAGTTCTTC; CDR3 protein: CASSSGTGASYNEQFF
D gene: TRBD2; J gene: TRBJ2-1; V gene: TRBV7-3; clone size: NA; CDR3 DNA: TGTGCCAGCAGCCAGGGAGGGACTTACAATGAGCAGTTCTTC; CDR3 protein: CASSQGGTYNEQFF
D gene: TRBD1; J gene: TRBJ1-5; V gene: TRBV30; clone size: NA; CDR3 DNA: TGTGCCTGGAGGGGACAGGGCCCTTTCAATCAGCCCCAGCATTTT; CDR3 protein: CAWRGQGPFNQPQHF
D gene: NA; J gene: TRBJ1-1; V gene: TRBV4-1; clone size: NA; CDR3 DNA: TGCGCCAGCAGCCAACTTCGAGCAGCAGGGAACACTGAAGCTTTCTTT; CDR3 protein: CASSQLRAAGNTEAFF
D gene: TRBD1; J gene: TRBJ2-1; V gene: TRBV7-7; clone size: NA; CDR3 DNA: TGTGCTAGCAGCTTAGGGACAGTCAAAGAGCAGTTCTTC; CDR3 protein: CASSLGTVKEQFF
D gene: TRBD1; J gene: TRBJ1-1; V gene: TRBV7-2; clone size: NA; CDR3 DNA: TGTGCCAGCAGCCCCAGACAGGGGAAAGGGAACACTGAAGCTTTCTTT; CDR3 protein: CASSPRQGKGNTEAFF
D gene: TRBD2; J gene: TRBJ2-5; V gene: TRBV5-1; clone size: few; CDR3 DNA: TGCGCCAGCAGCTTGTGGAGCGGGAGCCCTCAAGAGACCCAGTACTTC; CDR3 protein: CASSLWSGSPQETQYF
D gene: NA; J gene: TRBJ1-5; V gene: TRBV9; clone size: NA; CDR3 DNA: TGTGCCAGCAGCGTATCCGGGACAAAAAATCAGCCCCAGCATTTT; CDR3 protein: CASSVSGTKNQPQHF
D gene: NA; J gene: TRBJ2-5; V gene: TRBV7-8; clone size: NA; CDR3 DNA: TGTGCCACCGGTGCGGGGACAGCACAAGAGACCCAGTACTTC; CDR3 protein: CATGAGTAQETQYF
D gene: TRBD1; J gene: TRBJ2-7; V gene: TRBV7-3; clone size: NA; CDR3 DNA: TGTGCCAGCAGGAATACCGGGACAGGGGGCTACGAGCAGTACTTC; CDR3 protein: CASRNTGTGGYEQYF
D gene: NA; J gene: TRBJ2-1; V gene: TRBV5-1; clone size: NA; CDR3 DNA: TGCGCCAGCAGTTTGGAAAGCCCCTACAATGAGCAGTTCTTC; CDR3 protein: CASSLESPYNEQFF